The clone carrying this TCR beta chain was observed once. Sequencing used immunoSEQ v3.0 at survey level. Clones were read by immunoSEQ multiplex PCR, and TCRdb kept only the in-frame ones, dropping some. The sample records more than 20,000 clones, around four fifths being singletons. The data were taken from a study of long-term antiretroviral therapy in people with HIV. The TCR comes from a man aged 18 to 29 with HIV. The starting material was unsorted PBMCs, obtained 3 years after starting antiretroviral therapy.

CDR3 region: CASSYARGDYGYTF. DNA for the CDR3: TGTGCCAGCAGTTACGCCAGGGGGGACTATGGCTACACCTTC. The V gene is TRBV6-5, the J gene TRBJ1-2; the match to TRBD1 covers 7 bases. Trimming took 2 bases from V and 3 from J; bases not matched to a gene: 3. CDR3 length equals 14 residues. Per germline, CDR1 MNHEY and CDR2 SVGAGI.